The 2 T cell receptor beta chains below come from one sample, sequenced in a study of cytomegalovirus exposure and HLA in healthy donors. TCRdb's copy holds only in-frame clones and misses some; the assay was immunoSEQ multiplex PCR. The table has about 63,000 clones, about 89% seen once. The sample taken for sequencing was PBMCs. These receptor sequences come from a woman aged 18-29 years in good health and CMV-seronegative.

V and J are TRBV6-4 and TRBJ2-7; D unclear. Germline V lookup: CDR1 MRHNA, CDR2 SNTAGT. The length of the CDR3 is 16 residues. V lost 2 bases and J 5 bases, leaving 19 bases between the germline ends. The CDR3 bases are TGTGCCAGCAGTGACCGAACTCGCGCTAAAACCGACGAGCAGTACTTC. Its translation is CASSDRTRAKTDEQYF.

The CDR3 nucleotides are TGTGCCAGCAGGGCCTGGCCTAGCGGGGGGGACACTGAGCAGTTCTTC. Translating it yields CASRAWPSGGDTEQFF. V usage is TRBV28 and J usage is TRBJ2-1, with TRBD2 matching 12 bases. The CDR3 contains 16 residues. Germline V gives CDR1 MDHEN, CDR2 SYDVKM. With 6 bases clipped from V and 9 bases from J, the junction kept 12 bases outside the gene matches.